The sequence of this T cell receptor beta chain was determined in a study of blood T cell repertoires in COVID-19 (dated by TCRdb to 2018 to 2021). About the investigation overall: Samples from collaborators originated in the United States, Italy and Spain and spanned both the acute and convalescent phases of COVID-19. Where available, HLA class I and class II types were taken from metadata supplied by the sample provider and were not determined by assay-based typing. Deeply sampled blood TCRbeta repertoires from subjects exposed to, actively infected with, or recovered from COVID-19 were included in the dataset. The prospective study material was composed of cDNA or gDNA derived from T cells, B-cell-depleted T cells, or PBMCs. A de-identified subject ID, COVID-19 status, age in years and sex were almost always included in the sample metadata. Samples came from the ongoing ImmuneRACE study (first 160 participants) plus 1,254 subjects from 6 global collaborators. A freely available public database, intended as a resource for researchers studying the immune response to SARS-CoV-2, is where the repertoires were released. What the authors observed across the whole study: The quantity of clinical and demographic metadata differed by source and by participant and was supplied without curation.

The CDR3 goes from the cysteine to the phenylalanine over 17 residues. Just the 51-base CDR3 DNA is kept, in frame starting at base 1. The V and J ends are trimmed by 6 bases and 2 bases, leaving 20 bases between them. In the germline V gene, CDR1 corresponds to KGHSH and CDR2 to LQKENI. TCRbeta CDR3 regions were amplified from genomic DNA using the immunoSEQ Assay, a bias-controlled multiplex PCR. Per the original workflow: The number of nucleated cells in each sample was estimated by amplification of reference gene primers within the assay. To quantify the absolute abundance of each unique TCRbeta CDR3 rearrangement, sequence reads were collapsed and filtered. For each sample, productive Simpson clonality was calculated as the square root of Simpson's diversity index across productive rearrangements. The immuneACCESS repertoire file appears here via TCRdb, limited to in-frame rearrangements. These files lack a portion of the clones; in checked studies, under half of the deficit traces to unresolved V genes, and the cause of the others is not known. V and J calls and clone size come straight from that table; D and trimming were deduced from the DNA. The sample yields a few hundred thousand clones; 80% to 90% were counted once. The top ten clonotypes cover 3.5% to 5% of the sample.

As concerns this clone: Its cognate antigen has yet to be identified. Base quality data are lacking; no much larger clone is found one base away.

Collaborating institutions collected whole blood in K2EDTA tubes following their own protocols. For TCRbeta analysis, collaborators shipped samples as frozen whole blood, isolated PBMCs, or DNA extracted from either of those sample types. The source is a man aged 50 to 59 with acute or convalescent COVID-19. The chain was built from TRBV18 and TRBJ2-1; no D gene is confidently identified. Material: peripheral blood. This receptor has the CDR3 CASSRNGADSTYNEQFF. The nucleotides are TGTGCCAGCTCTCGTAACGGAGCAGATTCGACCTACAATGAGCAGTTCTTC. Joined to the reference TRBV18 and TRBJ2-1 proteins, this CDR3 gives the full variable domain: NAGVMQNPRHLVRRRGQEARLRCSPMKGHSHVYWYRQLPEEGLKFMVYLQKENIIDESGMPKERFSAEFPKEGPSILRIQQVVRGDSAAYFCASSRNGADSTYNEQFFGPGTRLTVL.